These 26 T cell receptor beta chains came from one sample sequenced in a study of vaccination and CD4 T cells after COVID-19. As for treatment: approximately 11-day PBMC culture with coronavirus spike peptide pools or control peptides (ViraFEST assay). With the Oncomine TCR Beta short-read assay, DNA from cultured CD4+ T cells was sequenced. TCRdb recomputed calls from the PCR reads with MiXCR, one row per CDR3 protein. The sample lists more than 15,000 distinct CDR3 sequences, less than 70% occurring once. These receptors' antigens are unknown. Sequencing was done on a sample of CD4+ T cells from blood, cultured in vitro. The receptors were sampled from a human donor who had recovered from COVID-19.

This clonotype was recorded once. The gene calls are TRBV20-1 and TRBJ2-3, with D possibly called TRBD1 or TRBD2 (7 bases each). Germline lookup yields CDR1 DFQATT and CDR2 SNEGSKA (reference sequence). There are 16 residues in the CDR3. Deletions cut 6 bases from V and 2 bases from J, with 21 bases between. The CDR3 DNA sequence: TGCAGTGCCAGGGGGAGGGCGGGAGTATCCACAGATACGCAGTATTTT. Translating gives CSARGRAGVSTDTQYF.

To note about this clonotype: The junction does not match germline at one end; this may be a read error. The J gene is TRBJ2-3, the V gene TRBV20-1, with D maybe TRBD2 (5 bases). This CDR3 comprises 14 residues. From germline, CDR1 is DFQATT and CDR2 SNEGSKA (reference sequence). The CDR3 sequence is CGARNPSRGDTQYF. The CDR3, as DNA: TGCGGTGCTAGAAACCCGAGTCGGGGAGATACGCAGTATTTT.

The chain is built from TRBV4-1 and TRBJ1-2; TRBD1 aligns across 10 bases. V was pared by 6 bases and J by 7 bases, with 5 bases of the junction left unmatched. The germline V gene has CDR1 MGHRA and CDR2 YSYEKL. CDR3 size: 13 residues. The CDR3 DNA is TGCGCCAGCAGACCGACAGGGGGCTTTGGCTACACCTTC. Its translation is CASRPTGGFGYTF.

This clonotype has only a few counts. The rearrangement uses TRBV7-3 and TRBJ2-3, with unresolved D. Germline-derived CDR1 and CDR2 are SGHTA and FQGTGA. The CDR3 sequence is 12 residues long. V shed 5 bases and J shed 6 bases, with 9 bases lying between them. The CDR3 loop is CASSPSGDTQYF. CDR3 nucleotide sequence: TGTGCCAGCAGCCCTAGTGGGGATACGCAGTATTTT. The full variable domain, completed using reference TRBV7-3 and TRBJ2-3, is GAGVSQTPSNKVTEKGKYVELRCDPISGHTALYWYRQSLGQGPEFLIYFQGTGAADDSGLPNDRFFAVRPEGSVSTLKIQRTERGDSAVYLCASSPSGDTQYFGPGTRLTVL.

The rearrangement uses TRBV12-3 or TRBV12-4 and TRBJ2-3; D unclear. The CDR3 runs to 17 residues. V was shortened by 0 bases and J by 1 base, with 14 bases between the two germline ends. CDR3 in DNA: TGTGCCAGCAGTTTAGCGGGGTCCAGCGCCGGCACAGATACGCAGTATTTT. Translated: CASSLAGSSAGTDTQYF.

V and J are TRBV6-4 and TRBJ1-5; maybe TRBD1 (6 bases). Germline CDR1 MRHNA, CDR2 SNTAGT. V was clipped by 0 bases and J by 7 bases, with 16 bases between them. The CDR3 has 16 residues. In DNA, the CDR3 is TGTGCCAGCAGTGACTCCTGGAGGGGGGGGGACCAGCCCCAGCATTTT. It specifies CASSDSWRGGDQPQHF.

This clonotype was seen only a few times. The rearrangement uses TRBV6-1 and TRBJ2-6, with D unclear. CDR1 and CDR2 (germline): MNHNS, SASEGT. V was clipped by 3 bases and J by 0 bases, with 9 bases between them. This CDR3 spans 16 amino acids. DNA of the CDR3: TGTGCCAGCAGTGACGCAGGCACCTCTGGGGCCAACGTCCTGACTTTC. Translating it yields CASSDAGTSGANVLTF.

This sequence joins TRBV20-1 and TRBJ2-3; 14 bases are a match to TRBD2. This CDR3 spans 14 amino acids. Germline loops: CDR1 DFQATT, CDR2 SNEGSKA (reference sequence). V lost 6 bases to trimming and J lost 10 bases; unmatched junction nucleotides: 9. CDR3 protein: CSAYGTSGREAQYF. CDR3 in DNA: TGCAGTGCATACGGGACTAGCGGGAGAGAAGCGCAGTATTTT.

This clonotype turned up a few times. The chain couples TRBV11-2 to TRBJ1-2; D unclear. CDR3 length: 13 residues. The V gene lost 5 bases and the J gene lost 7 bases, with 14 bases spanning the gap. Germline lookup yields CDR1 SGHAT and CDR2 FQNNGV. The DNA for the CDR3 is TGTGCCAGCAGCCCCACAGTTAGTGGTGGCTACACCTTC. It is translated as CASSPTVSGGYTF.

The CDR3 protein is CSARSSGGSGYNEQFF. The CDR3 DNA is TGCAGTGCTAGATCTAGCGGGGGATCGGGCTACAATGAGCAGTTCTTC. The chain is built from TRBV20-1 and TRBJ2-1; 10 bases align to TRBD2. Germline CDR1 reads DFQATT; CDR2 reads SNEGSKA (reference sequence). CDR3 size: 16 residues. Trimming at V came to 2 bases and at J to 3 bases, leaving 7 bases not matched to a gene.

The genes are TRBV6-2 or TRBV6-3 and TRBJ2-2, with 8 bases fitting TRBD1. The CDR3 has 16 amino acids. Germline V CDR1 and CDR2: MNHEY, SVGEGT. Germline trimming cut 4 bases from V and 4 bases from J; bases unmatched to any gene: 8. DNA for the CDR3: TGTGCCAGCAGTTTAGGGACAGGCAGGGGCACCGGGGAGCTGTTTTTT. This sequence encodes CASSLGTGRGTGELFF.

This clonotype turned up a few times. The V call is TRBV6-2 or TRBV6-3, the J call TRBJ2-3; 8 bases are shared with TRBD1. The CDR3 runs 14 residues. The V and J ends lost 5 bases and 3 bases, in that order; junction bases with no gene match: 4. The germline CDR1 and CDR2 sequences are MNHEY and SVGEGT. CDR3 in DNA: TGTGCCAGCAGTAAAGGACAGGGAACAGATACGCAGTATTTT. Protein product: CASSKGQGTDTQYF.

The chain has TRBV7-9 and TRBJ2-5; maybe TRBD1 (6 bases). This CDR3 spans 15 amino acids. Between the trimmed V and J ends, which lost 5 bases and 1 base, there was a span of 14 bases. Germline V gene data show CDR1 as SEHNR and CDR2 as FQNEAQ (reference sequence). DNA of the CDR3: TGTGCCAGCAGCCCCCAGGGGAGCCGCCAAGAGACCCAGTACTTC. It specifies CASSPQGSRQETQYF. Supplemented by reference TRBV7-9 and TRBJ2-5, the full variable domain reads DTGVSQNPRHKITKRGQNVTFRCDPISEHNRLYWYRQTLGQGPEFLTYFQNEAQLEKSRLLSDRFSAERPKGSFSTLEIQRTEQGDSAMYLCASSPQGSRQETQYFGPGTRLLVL.

CDR3 protein: CSALQGGSEKLFF. CDR3 sequence (DNA): TGCAGTGCTCTTCAGGGGGGGAGTGAAAAACTGTTTTTT. V gene TRBV20-1 combines with J gene TRBJ1-4; TRBD1 agrees at 7 bases. Germline lookup yields CDR1 DFQATT and CDR2 SNEGSKA (reference sequence). There are 13 residues in the CDR3. With V trimmed by 5 bases and J by 7 bases, 7 bases remained unmatched.

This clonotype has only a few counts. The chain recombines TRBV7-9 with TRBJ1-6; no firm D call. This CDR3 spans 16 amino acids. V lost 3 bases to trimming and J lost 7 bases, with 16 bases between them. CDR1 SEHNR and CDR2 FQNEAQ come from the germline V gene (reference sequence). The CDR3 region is CASSFSALSMNSPLHF. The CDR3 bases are TGTGCCAGCAGCTTCTCCGCCTTGAGCATGAATTCACCCCTCCACTTT.

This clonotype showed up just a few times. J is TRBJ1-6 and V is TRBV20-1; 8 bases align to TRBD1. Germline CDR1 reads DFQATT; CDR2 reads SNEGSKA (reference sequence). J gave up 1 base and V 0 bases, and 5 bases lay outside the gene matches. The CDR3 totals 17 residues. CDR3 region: CSARDGQGASYNSPLHF. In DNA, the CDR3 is TGCAGTGCTAGAGATGGGCAGGGGGCATCCTATAATTCACCCCTCCACTTT.

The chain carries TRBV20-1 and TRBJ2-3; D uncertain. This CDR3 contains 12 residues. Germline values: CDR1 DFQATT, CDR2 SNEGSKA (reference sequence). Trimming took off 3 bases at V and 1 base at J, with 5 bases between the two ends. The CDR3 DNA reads TGCAGTGCTAGGGTGGGCACAGATACGCAGTATTTT. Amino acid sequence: CSARVGTDTQYF.

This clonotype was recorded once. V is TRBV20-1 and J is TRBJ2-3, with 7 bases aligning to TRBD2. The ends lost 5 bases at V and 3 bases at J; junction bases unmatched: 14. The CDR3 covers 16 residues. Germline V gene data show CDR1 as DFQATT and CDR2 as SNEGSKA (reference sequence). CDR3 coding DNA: TGCAGTGCTCCCCCACGATCCGGGAGGATAACAGATACGCAGTATTTT. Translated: CSAPPRSGRITDTQYF.

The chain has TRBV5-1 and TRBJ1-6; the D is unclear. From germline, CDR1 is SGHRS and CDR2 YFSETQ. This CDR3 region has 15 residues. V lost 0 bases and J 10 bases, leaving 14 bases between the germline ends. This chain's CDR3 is CASSLGYSGPSPLHF. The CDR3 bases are TGCGCCAGCAGCTTGGGGTACAGCGGGCCCTCACCCCTCCACTTT.

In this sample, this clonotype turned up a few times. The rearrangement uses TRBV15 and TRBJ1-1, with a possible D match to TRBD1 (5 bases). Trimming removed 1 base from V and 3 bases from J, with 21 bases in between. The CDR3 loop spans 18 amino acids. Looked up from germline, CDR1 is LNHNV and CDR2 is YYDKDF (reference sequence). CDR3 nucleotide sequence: TGTGCCACCAGCAGAGTTACTGGGACCAGAAGGGGTTACACTGAAGCTTTCTTT. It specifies CATSRVTGTRRGYTEAFF.

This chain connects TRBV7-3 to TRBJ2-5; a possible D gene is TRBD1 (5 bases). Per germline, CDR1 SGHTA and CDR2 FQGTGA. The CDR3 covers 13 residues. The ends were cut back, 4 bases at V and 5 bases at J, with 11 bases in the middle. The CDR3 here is CASSYGQSETQYF. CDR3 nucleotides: TGTGCCAGCAGCTACGGACAATCGGAGACCCAGTACTTC.

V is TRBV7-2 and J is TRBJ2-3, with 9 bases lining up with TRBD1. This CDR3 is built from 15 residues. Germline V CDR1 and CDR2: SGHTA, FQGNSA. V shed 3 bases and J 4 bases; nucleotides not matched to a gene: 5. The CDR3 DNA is TGTGCCAGCAGCTTCGGGACAGGGCGGTCAGATACGCAGTATTTT. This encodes CASSFGTGRSDTQYF. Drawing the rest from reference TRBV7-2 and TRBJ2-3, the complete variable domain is GAGVSQSPSNKVTEKGKDVELRCDPISGHTALYWYRQSLGQGLEFLIYFQGNSAPDKSGLPSDRFSAERTGGSVSTLTIQRTQQEDSAVYLCASSFGTGRSDTQYFGPGTRLTVL.

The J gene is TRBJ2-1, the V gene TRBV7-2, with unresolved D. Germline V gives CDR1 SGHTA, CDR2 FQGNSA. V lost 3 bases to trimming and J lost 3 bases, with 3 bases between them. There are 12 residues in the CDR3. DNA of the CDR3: TGTGCCAGCAGCTTGGACTACAATGAGCAGTTCTTC. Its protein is CASSLDYNEQFF. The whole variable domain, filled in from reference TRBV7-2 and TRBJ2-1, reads GAGVSQSPSNKVTEKGKDVELRCDPISGHTALYWYRQSLGQGLEFLIYFQGNSAPDKSGLPSDRFSAERTGGSVSTLTIQRTQQEDSAVYLCASSLDYNEQFFGPGTRLTVL.

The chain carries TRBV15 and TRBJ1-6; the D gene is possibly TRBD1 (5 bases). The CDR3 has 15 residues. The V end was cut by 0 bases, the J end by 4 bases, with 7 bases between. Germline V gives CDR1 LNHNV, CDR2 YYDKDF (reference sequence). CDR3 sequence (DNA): TGTGCCACCAGCAGAGACAGGGATTATAATTCACCCCTCCACTTT. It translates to CATSRDRDYNSPLHF.

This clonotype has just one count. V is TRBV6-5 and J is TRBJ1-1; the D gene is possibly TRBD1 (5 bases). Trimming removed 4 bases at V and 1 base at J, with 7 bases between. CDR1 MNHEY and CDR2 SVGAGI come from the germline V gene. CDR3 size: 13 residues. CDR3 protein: CASSSQGNTEAFF. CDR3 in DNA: TGTGCCAGCAGTTCTCAGGGGAACACTGAAGCTTTCTTT.

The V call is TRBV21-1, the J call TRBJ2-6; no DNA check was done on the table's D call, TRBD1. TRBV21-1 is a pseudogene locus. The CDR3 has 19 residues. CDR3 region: CASSKGQPGQGTGANVLTF. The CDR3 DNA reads TGTGCCAGCAGCAAAGGTCAACCGGGACAGGGGACTGGGGCCAACGTCCTGACTTTC.